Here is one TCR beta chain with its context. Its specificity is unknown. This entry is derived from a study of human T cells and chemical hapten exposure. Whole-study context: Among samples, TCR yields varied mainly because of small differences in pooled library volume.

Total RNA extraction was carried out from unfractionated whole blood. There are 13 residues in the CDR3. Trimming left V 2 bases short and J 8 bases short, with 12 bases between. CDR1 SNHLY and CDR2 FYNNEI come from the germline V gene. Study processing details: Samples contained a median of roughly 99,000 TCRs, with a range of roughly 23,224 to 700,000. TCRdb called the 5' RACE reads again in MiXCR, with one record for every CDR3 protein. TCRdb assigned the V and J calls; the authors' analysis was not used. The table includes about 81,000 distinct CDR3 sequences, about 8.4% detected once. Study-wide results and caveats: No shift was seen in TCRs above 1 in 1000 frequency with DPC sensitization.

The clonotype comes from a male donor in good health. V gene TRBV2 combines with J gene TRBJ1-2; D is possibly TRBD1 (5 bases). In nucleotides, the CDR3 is TGTGCCAGCAGTGAAAGAGAGGGGAGCGGCTACACCTTC. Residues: CASSEREGSGYTF.